Listed below are T cell receptor beta chains from one sample, sequenced in a study of blood T cell repertoires in COVID-19. The data were produced by immunoSEQ multiplex PCR, yet TCRdb's version contains in-frame clones alone and is incomplete. This table has about 260,000 clones, approximately 79% appearing once. Source material: PBMCs or T cells enriched from blood (not recorded which). These receptors were taken from a man aged 25-45 years with acute COVID-19. CDR3s include the opening cysteine and the closing phenylalanine or tryptophan. Fields, in order: D gene, clone size, V gene, J gene, CDR3 DNA, CDR3 protein. The D gene is left open where the match is weak. Only part of the rows carry a size: once, few, many, or a class if the clone is expanded.

>NA|NA|TRBV5-8|TRBJ2-1
TGTGCCAGCAGGATTCGGAGGGGGGGCCACAATGAGCAGTTCTTC
CASRIRRGGHNEQFF
>NA|few|TRBV5-1|TRBJ1-4
TGTGCCAGCAGCTTGACGGGATCAACTAATGAAAAACTGTTTTTT
CASSLTGSTNEKLFF
>TRBD1|once|TRBV6-5|TRBJ2-5
TGTGCCAGCAGTTCCGACAGGGGGCGGGAGACCCAGTACTTC
CASSSDRGRETQYF
>TRBD2|NA|TRBV11-2|TRBJ2-2
TGTGCCAGCAGCTTATGGGCGGGAGATAACACCGGGGAGCTGTTTTTT
CASSLWAGDNTGELFF
>TRBD1|NA|TRBV19|TRBJ2-2
TGTGCCAGTAACCGACAGGGGGCAAGCGGGGAGCTGTTTTTT
CASNRQGASGELFF
>TRBD2|NA|TRBV7-3|TRBJ2-3
TGTGCCAGCAGCCCTAAGCGGGGAAGCACAGATACGCAGTATTTT
CASSPKRGSTDTQYF
>NA|NA|TRBV7-9|TRBJ2-1
TGTGCCAGCAGCCTCTCGGGGGATGAGCAGTTCTTC
CASSLSGDEQFF
>NA|NA|TRBV19|TRBJ1-1
TGTGCCAGTAGTTACAGCCTGAACACTGAAGCTTTCTTT
CASSYSLNTEAFF
>NA|NA|TRBV5-4|TRBJ2-3
TGTGCCAGCAGCCCCAACCCTGGGACTCCGAAGGGAGATACGCAGTATTTT
CASSPNPGTPKGDTQYF
>NA|NA|TRBV7-9|TRBJ1-1
TGTGCCAGCACCCTAACAGTCTCCCTGGCGGCTTTCTTT
CASTLTVSLAAFF
>TRBD2|NA|TRBV9|TRBJ2-1
TGTGCCAGCAGCGCAACTAGCGGGGGTTACAATGAGCAGTTCTTC
CASSATSGGYNEQFF
>TRBD1|NA|TRBV12-3/TRBV12-4|TRBJ1-2
TGTGCCAGCAGTAAGGACAGGGGGATTTACACCTTC
CASSKDRGIYTF
>TRBD2|NA|TRBV7-3|TRBJ2-5
TGTGCCAGCAGCGCAGACGGGAGGGCCGAAGAGACCCAGTACTTC
CASSADGRAEETQYF
>NA|NA|TRBV5-6|TRBJ1-3
TGTGCCAGCAGCAATCAGGGAAACACCATATATTTT
CASSNQGNTIYF
>TRBD2|once|TRBV6-5|TRBJ2-3
TGTGCCAGCAGTTTCAAGGCAGGGAGGGCCCCAGATACGCAGTATTTT
CASSFKAGRAPDTQYF
>NA|NA|TRBV5-6|TRBJ1-5
TGTGCCAGCGCCACAAGGGGACACCATAGCAATCAGCCCCAGCATTTT
CASATRGHHSNQPQHF
>TRBD1|NA|TRBV5-1|TRBJ1-1
TGTGCCAGCAGCTTGACAGGGGCGGGGGAAGCTTTCTTT
CASSLTGAGEAFF